This T cell receptor (beta chain) was sequenced for a study of CD8 T cells in Susac syndrome. Negative isolation was applied to CD8+ and CD4+ T cells, and FACS enrichment was applied to TEMRA cells. V was cut by 6 bases and J by 6 bases, with 18 bases left in between. The CDR3 has 13 amino acids. Looked up from germline, CDR1 is SQVTM and CDR2 is ANQGSEA. A quantity of about 0.5 to 1 ug RNA underwent reverse transcription using random hexamers. TCRdb reanalysed the immunoSEQ multiplex PCR reads using MiXCR and keeps one entry per CDR3 protein. The table records about 210,000 distinct CDR3 sequences, roughly 96% of them present only once.

The sample comprised CD4+ T cells from PBMCs. The receptor comes from a human donor with multiple sclerosis. The chain links TRBV29-1 to TRBJ2-7; no firm D call. The CDR3 here is CSVTSMVGGEQYF. The CDR3 DNA reads as TGCAGCGTCACCTCTATGGTCGGCGGCGAGCAGTACTTC.